The 30 T cell receptor beta chains reported below all come from one sample, sequenced in a study of T cell responses to AZD1222 COVID-19 vaccine. Some clones are missing from TCRdb's copy, which holds only in-frame ones; the method was immunoSEQ multiplex PCR. The sample contains 80,000 to 100,000 clones, about 88% of which appear only once. The material was peripheral blood, obtained 28 days after the second AZD1222 dose. The receptors derive from an adult who received the AZD1222 COVID-19 vaccine.

The chain has TRBV14 and TRBJ1-1, with a possible D match to TRBD1 (5 bases). This CDR3 has 13 amino acids. Germline V gene lookup returns CDR1 SGHDN and CDR2 FVKESK. Trimming pared 3 bases from V and 4 bases from J, leaving 9 bases between. CDR3 residues: CASSHSGFTEAFF. The CDR3 DNA reads TGTGCCAGCAGCCACTCAGGGTTCACTGAAGCTTTCTTT.

V and J are TRBV2 and TRBJ1-2; tentative D call: TRBD1 (5 bases). Between the trimmed V and J ends, which lost 3 bases and 4 bases, there was a span of 12 bases. The CDR3 consists of 14 residues. Germline loops: CDR1 SNHLY, CDR2 FYNNEI. The CDR3 sequence is CASSEAGSIYGYTF. The CDR3 coding sequence is TGTGCCAGCAGTGAGGCAGGGTCCATCTATGGCTACACCTTC.

The gene calls are TRBV3-1 (or the pseudogene TRBV3-2) and TRBJ1-2; 7 bases align to TRBD1. Germline V lookup: CDR1 LGHDT, CDR2 YNNKEL (reference sequence). The CDR3 sequence is 13 residues long. Unmatched junction bases numbered 1, after V lost 4 bases and J lost 2 bases. CDR3 protein: CASSPGQNYGYTF. The CDR3 DNA reads as TGTGCCAGCAGCCCGGGACAGAACTATGGCTACACCTTC.

The chain has TRBV5-4 and TRBJ2-4, with D possibly matching TRBD1 (6 bases). This CDR3 is 15 amino acids long. Between the trimmed V and J ends, which lost 3 bases and 1 base, there was a span of 11 bases. Per the germline V gene, CDR1 is SGHNT and CDR2 is YYREEE (reference sequence). CDR3 amino acids: CASSSGTTAKNIQYF. In DNA, the CDR3 is TGTGCCAGCAGCTCCGGGACAACCGCCAAAAACATTCAGTACTTC.

As DNA, the CDR3 is TGTGCCATCAGGGACTCGGTGGGCACAGATACGCAGTATTTT. Protein product: CAIRDSVGTDTQYF. This chain uses TRBV10-3 with TRBJ2-3; perhaps TRBD2 as D (5 bases). The CDR3 runs to 14 residues. The ends were cut back, 6 bases at V and 1 base at J, with 11 bases in the middle. The germline gives CDR1 ENHRY, CDR2 SYGVKD.

This clone was observed once. The chain recombines TRBV27 with TRBJ1-6; D gene unclear. Trimming removed 8 bases at V and 9 bases at J, with 14 bases between. CDR3 length: 13 amino acids. Germline-derived CDR1 and CDR2 are MNHEY and SMNVEV (reference sequence). CDR3 bases: TGTGCCAGCTCCCGAGGGAGTAGTTCACCCCTCCACTTT. Translated: CASSRGSSSPLHF.

The DNA for the CDR3 is TGTGCCAGCAGTGCAAGGGGGTACCAGGATGAAAAACTGTTTTTT. Protein product: CASSARGYQDEKLFF. This chain joins TRBV27 and TRBJ1-4; D perhaps matches TRBD1 (6 bases). This CDR3 has 15 residues. Germline CDR1 is MNHEY and CDR2 is SMNVEV (reference sequence). Between the trimmed V and J ends, which lost 5 bases and 6 bases, there was a span of 16 bases.

The chain uses TRBV5-1 and TRBJ1-6, with D perhaps TRBD1 (5 bases). The CDR3 loop spans 14 amino acids. In germline, CDR1 is SGHRS, CDR2 YFSETQ. Trimming left V 0 bases short and J 7 bases short, with 8 bases between. Written as DNA, the CDR3 is TGCGCCAGCAGCTTGGCGGGGGTAAATTCACCCCTCCACTTT. Its translation: CASSLAGVNSPLHF.

This rearrangement joins TRBV5-1 to TRBJ1-1; no definite D call. With 4 bases removed from V and 0 bases from J, the gap between germline ends came to 13 bases. The length of the CDR3 is 15 residues. Germline V gives CDR1 SGHRS, CDR2 YFSETQ. The CDR3 here is CASSSISNVNTEAFF. CDR3 coding DNA: TGCGCCAGCAGCAGTATTTCCAATGTGAACACTGAAGCTTTCTTT.

The CDR3 DNA sequence: TGTGCCAGCAGTTGGTGGGACGCGGTGGGCTACGAGCAGTACTTC. It yields the protein CASSWWDAVGYEQYF. The genes are TRBV27 and TRBJ2-7; D possibly uses TRBD1 or TRBD2 (5 bases each). The length of the CDR3 is 15 residues. Germline V gives CDR1 MNHEY, CDR2 SMNVEV (reference sequence). V lost 4 bases to trimming and J lost 3 bases, with 16 bases between them.

The chain combines TRBV5-1 with TRBJ1-3, with a tentative D call TRBD1 (6 bases). This CDR3 is built from 16 residues. Germline-derived CDR1 and CDR2 are SGHRS and YFSETQ. V lost 4 bases to trimming and J lost 0 bases, with 14 bases between them. Here the CDR3 reads CASSLGTLPSGNTIYF. In DNA form, the CDR3 reads TGCGCCAGCAGCCTTGGGACATTACCCTCTGGAAACACCATATATTTT.

This clone was counted a few times. The CDR3 nucleotides read TGTGCCAGCAGTTTTAAGGGGGCCGGGACTGAAGCTTTCTTT. Its protein product is CASSFKGAGTEAFF. The chain is built from TRBV27 and TRBJ1-1; TRBD1 matches at 7 bases. Per germline, CDR1 MNHEY and CDR2 SMNVEV (reference sequence). Trimming took 3 bases from V and 5 from J; bases not matched to a gene: 6. The CDR3 length is 14 residues.

The chain joins TRBV19 to TRBJ1-5; TRBD1 might be the D (6 bases). The V and J ends lost 3 bases and 1 base respectively, with 16 bases between them. This CDR3 has 17 amino acids. Germline assignment: CDR1 LNHDA and CDR2 SQIVND (reference sequence). This chain's CDR3 is CASSMVRAGVSNQPQHF. The CDR3 DNA reads TGTGCCAGTAGTATGGTAAGGGCAGGGGTGAGCAATCAGCCCCAGCATTTT. The complete variable domain, with remaining parts taken from reference TRBV19 and TRBJ1-5, reads DGGITQSPKYLFRKEGQNVTLSCEQNLNHDAMYWYRQDPGQGLRLIYYSQIVNDFQKGDIAEGYSVSREKKESFPLTVTSAQKNPTAFYLCASSMVRAGVSNQPQHFGDGTRLSIL.

This chain links TRBV7-3 with TRBJ2-3; unclear D gene. Germline V gives CDR1 SGHTA, CDR2 FQGTGA. V was cut by 6 bases and J by 0 bases, with 13 bases left in between. CDR3 length equals 15 residues. The CDR3 bases are TGTGCCAGCAGGCCCAGTGCCGCTAGCACAGATACGCAGTATTTT. This gives the protein CASRPSAASTDTQYF.

The chain combines TRBV14 with TRBJ2-1, with D unresolved. The germline gives CDR1 SGHDN, CDR2 FVKESK. There are 13 residues in the CDR3. V was pared by 1 base and J by 8 bases, with 9 bases between. CDR3 sequence reads: CASSQGLGDEQFF. CDR3 DNA sequence: TGTGCCAGCAGCCAAGGGCTTGGGGATGAGCAGTTCTTC.

V gene TRBV19 combines with J gene TRBJ1-5; a possible D gene is TRBD1 (5 bases). Trimming took 7 bases from V and 3 from J, leaving 16 bases between them. The CDR3 sequence is 15 residues long. Looked up from germline, CDR1 is LNHDA and CDR2 is SQIVND (reference sequence). CDR3 DNA sequence: TGTGCCAGTAACCGATACCGGGACTTCAATCAGCCCCAGCATTTT. It encodes CASNRYRDFNQPQHF.

The gene calls are TRBV29-1 and TRBJ2-3; D call uncertain. Per the germline V gene, CDR1 is SQVTM and CDR2 is ANQGSEA. This CDR3 contains 14 residues. Trimming removed 5 bases from V and 1 base from J, with 13 bases in between. The CDR3 DNA sequence: TGCAGCGTTAGCTCAGGTCAGGGCACAGATACGCAGTATTTT. Its translation: CSVSSGQGTDTQYF.

This chain joins TRBV6-5 and TRBJ1-1; TRBD1 matches at 10 bases. The CDR3 contains 14 residues. V was clipped by 4 bases and J by 5 bases; unmatched bases: 4. Germline CDR1 is MNHEY and CDR2 is SVGAGI. CDR3 DNA sequence: TGTGCCAGCAGTTGGGACAGGGGTGGTACTGAAGCTTTCTTT. It specifies CASSWDRGGTEAFF.

This clone was seen just once. The chain uses TRBV27 and TRBJ1-6; D is uncertain. The germline CDR1 and CDR2 sequences are MNHEY and SMNVEV (reference sequence). V gave up 3 bases and J gave up 6 bases, with 18 bases separating them. This CDR3 is 17 amino acids long. The CDR3 bases are TGTGCCAGCAGTTTTGGCAGGACTAATTCGGCTAATTCACCCCTCCACTTT. Translated, it gives CASSFGRTNSANSPLHF.

The chain uses TRBV2 and TRBJ1-2, with a weak D call TRBD1 (5 bases). The CDR3 runs 13 residues. V was clipped by 4 bases and J by 3 bases, with 9 bases between them. The germline V gene has CDR1 SNHLY and CDR2 FYNNEI. The CDR3 DNA reads TGTGCCAGCAGTGCAGGGTTGGACTATGGCTACACCTTC. Translating it yields CASSAGLDYGYTF.

This chain links TRBV21-1 with TRBJ2-7. TRBV21-1 is listed as a pseudogene. This CDR3 has 16 residues. The CDR3 region is CASSLRTAWSPYEQYF. CDR3 DNA sequence: TGTGCCAGCAGCCTAAGGACCGCCTGGAGCCCCTACGAGCAGTACTTC.

The rearrangement links TRBV7-3 to TRBJ2-3, with D perhaps given as TRBD1 or TRBD2 (7 bases each). From germline, CDR1 is SGHTA and CDR2 FQGTGA. V lost 4 bases, J lost 0 bases, and 11 bases lay in between. The CDR3 length is 15 residues. Here the CDR3 DNA reads TGTGCCAGCAGCTCAGGGGGGGTTAGCACAGATACGCAGTATTTT. Translating it yields CASSSGGVSTDTQYF.

The rearrangement joins TRBV7-9 to TRBJ2-7; TRBD1 matches 7 bases. V lost 5 bases and J lost 2; bases outside the gene matches: 9. The CDR3 totals 15 residues. Germline V CDR1 and CDR2: SEHNR, FQNEAQ (reference sequence). CDR3 protein: CASSPDRVVPYEQYF. CDR3 in DNA: TGTGCCAGCAGCCCAGACAGGGTGGTACCCTACGAGCAGTACTTC.

V is TRBV5-4 and J is TRBJ2-4, with D possibly being TRBD1 or TRBD2 (6 bases each). CDR1 and CDR2 (germline): SGHNT, YYREEE (reference sequence). The CDR3 extends over 15 amino acids. V lost 3 bases and J 8 bases, leaving 18 bases between the germline ends. The CDR3 here is CASSSGRGEWDIQYF. The DNA for the CDR3 is TGTGCCAGCAGCTCTGGTAGGGGGGAGTGGGACATTCAGTACTTC.

The rearrangement links TRBV4-1 to TRBJ2-7; TRBD1 might be the D (6 bases). Between the trimmed V and J ends, which lost 5 bases and 3 bases, there was a span of 20 bases. The length of the CDR3 is 16 residues. Germline V gene sequence: CDR1 MGHRA, CDR2 YSYEKL. DNA of the CDR3: TGCGCCAGCAGCGAACCCCCGGGAAGGGGGAACTACGAGCAGTACTTC. This gives the protein CASSEPPGRGNYEQYF.

The V and J genes are TRBV6-1 and TRBJ1-2, with D perhaps TRBD1 (5 bases). The germline CDR1 and CDR2 sequences are MNHNS and SASEGT. CDR3 length: 13 residues. Deletions cut 2 bases from V and 4 bases from J, with 8 bases between. CDR3 sequence reads: CASSELDTYGYTF. DNA for the CDR3: TGTGCCAGCAGTGAATTGGACACCTATGGCTACACCTTC.

In DNA form, the CDR3 reads TGCGCCAGCAGCTTGGCCGGTGGGAGGAACACTGAAGCTTTCTTT. It encodes CASSLAGGRNTEAFF. The chain recombines TRBV5-1 with TRBJ1-1; D is unclear. The CDR3 has 15 amino acids. V lost 0 bases to trimming and J lost 1 base, with 10 bases between them. Per germline, CDR1 SGHRS and CDR2 YFSETQ.

The genes are TRBV19 and TRBJ2-5; either TRBD1 or TRBD2 may supply D (5 bases each). V was cut by 1 base and J by 5 bases, with 11 bases left in between. This CDR3 is built from 14 residues. CDR1 is LNHDA, CDR2 SQIVND, per germline (reference sequence). The CDR3 loop reads CASSIVRGTETQYF. CDR3 bases: TGTGCCAGTAGTATAGTTCGGGGCACGGAGACCCAGTACTTC.

The chain couples TRBV29-1 to TRBJ1-2, with 10 bases that match TRBD1. The CDR3 has 15 amino acids. The junction had 12 bases not matched to a gene; V was cut back by 3 bases and J by 8 bases. CDR1 and CDR2 from the germline V gene are SQVTM and ANQGSEA. The CDR3 sequence is CSVDQGDRGTRGYTF. In nucleotides, the CDR3 is TGCAGCGTTGACCAGGGGGACAGGGGAACGCGAGGCTACACCTTC.

The chain uses TRBV19 and TRBJ1-6; tentatively, D is TRBD1 (5 bases). Per the germline V gene, CDR1 is LNHDA and CDR2 is SQIVND (reference sequence). CDR3 length: 14 residues. Trimming removed 4 bases at V and 5 bases at J, with 9 bases between. The chain's CDR3 is CASSRGGNNSPLHF. The CDR3 region has the DNA TGTGCCAGTAGTAGGGGCGGAAATAATTCACCCCTCCACTTT.